These T cell receptor beta chains were read from a single sample in a study of identifying expanded T cells in peripheral blood. The assay was immunoSEQ multiplex PCR, and TCRdb's table has in-frame clones only and misses some. Of 90,000 or so clones listed, 70% to 90% are singletons. Sequencing was done on a sample of blood. These receptors were taken from a person between 18 and 70 years old in good health. Both conserved end residues are part of each CDR3. A D gene is named only where the DNA matches it firmly. Size tells how often a clone was seen (once, few, many) or the class of an expanded clone, and some rows leave it out.

d_gene: .; v_gene: TRBV6-1; j_gene: TRBJ2-5; abundance: once; CDR3aa: CASSVLWGHKQETQYF; CDR3nt: TGTGCCAGCAGTGTTCTATGGGGACACAAACAAGAGACCCAGTACTTC
d_gene: .; v_gene: TRBV28; j_gene: TRBJ1-2; abundance: .; CDR3aa: CASSFYNYGYTF; CDR3nt: TGTGCCAGCAGTTTTTACAACTATGGCTACACCTTC
d_gene: TRBD1; v_gene: TRBV7-9; j_gene: TRBJ1-2; abundance: few; CDR3aa: CASSLYRGNGYTF; CDR3nt: TGTGCCAGCAGCTTGTACAGGGGAAATGGCTACACCTTC
d_gene: .; v_gene: TRBV6-5; j_gene: TRBJ2-3; abundance: .; CDR3aa: CASSYARTRDTQYF; CDR3nt: TGTGCCAGCAGTTACGCCCGGACGCGAGATACGCAGTATTTT
d_gene: .; v_gene: TRBV7-9; j_gene: TRBJ2-7; abundance: .; CDR3aa: CASLGWGDSYEQYF; CDR3nt: TGTGCCAGCCTCGGGTGGGGGGATTCCTACGAGCAGTACTTC
d_gene: .; v_gene: TRBV19; j_gene: TRBJ2-5; abundance: few; CDR3aa: CASSSRGRETQYF; CDR3nt: TGTGCCAGTAGTAGCAGGGGCCGGGAGACCCAGTACTTC
d_gene: TRBD1; v_gene: TRBV19; j_gene: TRBJ2-7; abundance: .; CDR3aa: CASSTPGTGVLEQYF; CDR3nt: TGTGCCAGTAGCACCCCCGGGACAGGGGTTTTGGAGCAGTACTTC
d_gene: .; v_gene: TRBV4-3; j_gene: TRBJ2-1; abundance: .; CDR3aa: CASSSRTTGTLYNEQFF; CDR3nt: TGCGCCAGCAGCTCGAGGACCACCGGGACACTCTACAATGAGCAGTTCTTC
d_gene: .; v_gene: TRBV18; j_gene: TRBJ2-5; abundance: .; CDR3aa: CASSRTPYQETQYF; CDR3nt: TGTGCCAGCTCACGGACCCCGTACCAAGAGACCCAGTACTTC
d_gene: TRBD1; v_gene: TRBV11-2; j_gene: TRBJ2-7; abundance: .; CDR3aa: CASSAGTGASYEQYF; CDR3nt: TGTGCCAGCAGCGCTGGGACAGGGGCATCCTACGAGCAGTACTTC
d_gene: TRBD1; v_gene: TRBV6-4; j_gene: TRBJ1-6; abundance: .; CDR3aa: CASSVGTGGNSPLHF; CDR3nt: TGTGCCAGCAGTGTCGGGACAGGGGGTAATTCACCCCTCCACTTT
d_gene: .; v_gene: TRBV6-5; j_gene: TRBJ2-3; abundance: .; CDR3aa: CASTPGGPGTDTQYF; CDR3nt: TGTGCCAGCACCCCTGGGGGACCGGGCACAGATACGCAGTATTTT
d_gene: TRBD1; v_gene: TRBV5-5; j_gene: TRBJ2-7; abundance: .; CDR3aa: CASSSWDSYEQYF; CDR3nt: TGTGCCAGCAGCTCCTGGGACAGCTACGAGCAGTACTTC
d_gene: .; v_gene: TRBV7-2; j_gene: TRBJ1-2; abundance: .; CDR3aa: CASSSHGGEGLGGYTF; CDR3nt: TGTGCCAGCAGCTCCCATGGGGGGGAGGGTCTGGGTGGCTACACCTTC
d_gene: TRBD1; v_gene: TRBV6-6; j_gene: TRBJ2-7; abundance: .; CDR3aa: CASETGIRYEQYF; CDR3nt: TGTGCCAGCGAGACAGGGATCAGGTACGAGCAGTACTTC
d_gene: .; v_gene: TRBV9; j_gene: TRBJ1-1; abundance: .; CDR3aa: CASSVEGFTEAFF; CDR3nt: TGTGCCAGCAGCGTAGAAGGGTTCACTGAAGCTTTCTTT
d_gene: .; v_gene: TRBV15; j_gene: TRBJ2-5; abundance: once; CDR3aa: CATSTKGETQYF; CDR3nt: TGTGCCACCAGCACCAAGGGAGAGACCCAGTACTTC
d_gene: .; v_gene: TRBV6-5; j_gene: TRBJ1-4; abundance: .; CDR3aa: CASSLRGGEKLFF; CDR3nt: TGTGCCAGCAGTTTGCGCGGGGGGGAAAAACTGTTTTTT
d_gene: .; v_gene: TRBV4-3; j_gene: TRBJ1-2; abundance: .; CDR3aa: CASSRQASEYAGYTF; CDR3nt: TGCGCCAGCAGCAGACAGGCAAGCGAATACGCCGGCTACACCTTC
d_gene: TRBD1; v_gene: TRBV4-3; j_gene: TRBJ2-3; abundance: .; CDR3aa: CASSLRQGGTDTQYF; CDR3nt: TGCGCCAGCAGCCTACGACAGGGTGGCACAGATACGCAGTATTTT
d_gene: .; v_gene: TRBV29-1; j_gene: TRBJ2-5; abundance: .; CDR3aa: CSVLNLRSSEETQYF; CDR3nt: TGCAGCGTTCTCAACCTCCGCTCCTCTGAGGAGACCCAGTACTTC